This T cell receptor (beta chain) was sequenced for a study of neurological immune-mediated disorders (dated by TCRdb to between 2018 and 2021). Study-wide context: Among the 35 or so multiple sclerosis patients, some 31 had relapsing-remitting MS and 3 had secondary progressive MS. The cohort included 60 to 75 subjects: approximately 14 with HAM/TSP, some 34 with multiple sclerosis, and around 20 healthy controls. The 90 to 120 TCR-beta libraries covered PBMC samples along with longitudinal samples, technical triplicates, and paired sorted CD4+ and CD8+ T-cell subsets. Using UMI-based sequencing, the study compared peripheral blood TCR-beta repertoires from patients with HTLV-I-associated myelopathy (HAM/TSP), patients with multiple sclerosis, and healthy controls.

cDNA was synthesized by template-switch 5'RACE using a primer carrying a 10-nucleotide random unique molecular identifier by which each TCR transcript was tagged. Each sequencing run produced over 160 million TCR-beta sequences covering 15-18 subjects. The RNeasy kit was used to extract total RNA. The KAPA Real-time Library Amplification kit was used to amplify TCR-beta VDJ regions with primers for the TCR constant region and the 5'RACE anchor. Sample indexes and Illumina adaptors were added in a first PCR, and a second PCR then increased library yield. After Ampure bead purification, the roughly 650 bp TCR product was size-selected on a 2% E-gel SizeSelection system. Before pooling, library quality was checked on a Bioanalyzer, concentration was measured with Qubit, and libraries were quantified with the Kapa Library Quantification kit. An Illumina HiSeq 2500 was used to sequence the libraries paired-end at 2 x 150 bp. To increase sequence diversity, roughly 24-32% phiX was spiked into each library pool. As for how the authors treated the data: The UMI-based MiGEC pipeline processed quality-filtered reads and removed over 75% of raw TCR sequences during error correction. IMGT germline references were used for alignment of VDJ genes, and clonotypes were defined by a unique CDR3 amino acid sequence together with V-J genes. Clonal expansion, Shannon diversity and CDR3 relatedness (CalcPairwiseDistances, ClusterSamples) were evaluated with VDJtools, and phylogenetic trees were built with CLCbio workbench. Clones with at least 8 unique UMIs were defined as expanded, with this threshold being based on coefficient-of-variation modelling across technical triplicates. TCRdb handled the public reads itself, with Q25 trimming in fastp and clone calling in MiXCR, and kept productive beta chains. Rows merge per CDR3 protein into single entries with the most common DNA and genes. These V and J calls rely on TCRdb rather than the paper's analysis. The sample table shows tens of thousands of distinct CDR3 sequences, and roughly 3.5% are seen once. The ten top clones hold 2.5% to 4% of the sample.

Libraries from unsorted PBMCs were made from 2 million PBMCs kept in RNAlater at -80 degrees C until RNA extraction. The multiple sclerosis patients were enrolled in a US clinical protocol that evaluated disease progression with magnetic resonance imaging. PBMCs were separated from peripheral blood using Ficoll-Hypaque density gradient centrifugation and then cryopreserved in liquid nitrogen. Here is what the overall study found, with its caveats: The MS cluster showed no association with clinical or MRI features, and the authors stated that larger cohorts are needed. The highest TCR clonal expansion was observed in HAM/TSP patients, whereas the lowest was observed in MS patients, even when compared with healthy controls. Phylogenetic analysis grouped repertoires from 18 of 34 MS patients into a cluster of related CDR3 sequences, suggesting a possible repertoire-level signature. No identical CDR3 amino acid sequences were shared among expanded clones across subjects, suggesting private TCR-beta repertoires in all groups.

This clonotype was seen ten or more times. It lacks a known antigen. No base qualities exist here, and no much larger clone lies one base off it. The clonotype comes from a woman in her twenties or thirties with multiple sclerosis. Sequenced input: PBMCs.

DNA sequence: TGCAGCGTTGAAGATCGCAGGGAAGAGACCCAGTACTTC. Its protein product is CSVEDRREETQYF. This chain joins TRBV29-1 to TRBJ2-5; TRBD1 is a possible D gene, resting on 5 matching bases. Including cysteine and phenylalanine, the CDR3 has 13 amino acids. The DNA shown is the 39-base CDR3, in frame from base 1. Reading the germline V gene gives CDR1 SQVTM and CDR2 ANQGSEA. The junction carries 8 bases between V and J, which are trimmed by 0 bases and 3 bases respectively.